This T cell receptor (beta chain) derives from a study of T cell responses to AZD1222 COVID-19 vaccine. The CDR3 runs to 14 residues. Per the germline V gene, CDR1 is KGHSH and CDR2 is LQKENI. Trimming cost V 6 bases and J 4 bases, with 12 bases left between them. Repertoires were generated with immunoSEQ multiplex PCR, while TCRdb's copy carries only in-frame clones and drops some. The data hold some 120,000 clones, with 85% to 95% observed a single time. Study-wide points: Rises in breadth and depth of Spike-specific TCRs came after two AZD1222 doses. Donors skewed white British and female; clonal diversity was possibly underestimated. Recipients of AZD1222 seropositive at baseline numbered only 6 or 7. Reportedly, close to half of spike-specific TCRs are directed against unmutated variant regions.

Comment on this clone: As yet, its antigen is unknown.

The sequence was obtained from an adult in good health. The source was peripheral blood, collected on day 0 of AZD1222 vaccination. J is TRBJ2-2 and V is TRBV18, with D perhaps matching TRBD1 or TRBD2 (5 bases each). CDR3 amino acids: CASSWDGGTGELFF. The CDR3 bases are TGTGCCAGCTCTTGGGACGGCGGCACCGGGGAGCTGTTTTTT.